The entry below gives a single TCR beta chain sequence along with its context. Antigen unknown. The sample belongs to a study of T cells after yellow fever vaccination. Overall study findings and caveats: A limited proportion of clonotypes was detected within both the CD4 and CD8 compartments.

Using its own MiXCR run on the 5' RACE reads, TCRdb lists one record per CDR3 protein. The table records around 590,000 distinct CDR3 sequences, about 12% of them present only once. The V end lost 6 bases, the J end lost 1 base, and 14 bases lay between the germline ends. The CDR3 runs to 15 residues. Germline V gene lookup returns CDR1 MNHEY and CDR2 SMNVEV (reference sequence). The starting material was PBMCs, obtained on the day of the yellow fever booster vaccination. The chain employs TRBV27 and TRBJ2-3; a weak D match, TRBD2 (6 bases). The origin of this receptor is a man aged 25-40 years who received the YFV17D yellow fever vaccine. Here the CDR3 DNA reads TGTGCCAGCAGACGGGGGAGGACGGGCACAGATACGCAGTATTTT. This encodes CASRRGRTGTDTQYF.